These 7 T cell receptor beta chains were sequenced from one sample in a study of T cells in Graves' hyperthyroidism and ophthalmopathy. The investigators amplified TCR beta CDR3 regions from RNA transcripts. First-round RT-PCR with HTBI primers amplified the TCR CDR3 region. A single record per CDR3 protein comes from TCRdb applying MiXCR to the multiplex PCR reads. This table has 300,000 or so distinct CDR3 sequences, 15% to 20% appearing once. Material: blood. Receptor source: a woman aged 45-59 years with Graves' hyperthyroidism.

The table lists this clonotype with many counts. Here the CDR3 reads CASSQEGRGNQPQHF. The CDR3 DNA follows: TGTGCCAGCAGCCAAGAAGGACGTGGCAATCAGCCCCAGCATTTT. The rearrangement links TRBV3-1 to TRBJ1-5; the D is unclear. The CDR3 loop spans 15 amino acids. V was pared by 0 bases and J by 2 bases, with 8 bases between. The germline V gene has CDR1 LGHDT and CDR2 YNNKEL (reference sequence).

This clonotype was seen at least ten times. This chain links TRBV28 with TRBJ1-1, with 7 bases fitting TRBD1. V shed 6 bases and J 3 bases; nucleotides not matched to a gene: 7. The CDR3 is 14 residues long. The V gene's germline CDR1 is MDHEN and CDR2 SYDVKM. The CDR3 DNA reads TGTGCCAGCAGACCCCAGGGGGTGGACACTGAAGCTTTCTTT. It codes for CASRPQGVDTEAFF.

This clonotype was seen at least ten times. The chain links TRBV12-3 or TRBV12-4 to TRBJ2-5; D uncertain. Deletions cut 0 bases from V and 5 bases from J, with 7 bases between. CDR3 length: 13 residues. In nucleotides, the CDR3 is TGTGCCAGCAGTTTAGCCCCGCGGGAGACCCAGTACTTC. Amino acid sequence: CASSLAPRETQYF.

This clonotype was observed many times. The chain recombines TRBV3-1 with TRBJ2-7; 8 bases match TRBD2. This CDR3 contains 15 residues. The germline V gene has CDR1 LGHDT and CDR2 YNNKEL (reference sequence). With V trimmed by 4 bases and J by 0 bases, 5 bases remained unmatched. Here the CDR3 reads CASSPTSGSSYEQYF. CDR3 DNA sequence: TGTGCCAGCAGCCCTACTAGCGGTAGCTCCTACGAGCAGTACTTC.

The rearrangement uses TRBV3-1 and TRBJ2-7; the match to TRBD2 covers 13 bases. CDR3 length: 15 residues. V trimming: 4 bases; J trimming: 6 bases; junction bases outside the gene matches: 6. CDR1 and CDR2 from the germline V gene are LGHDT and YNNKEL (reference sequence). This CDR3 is CASSRGLAGASEQYF. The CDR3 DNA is TGTGCCAGCAGCCGAGGACTAGCGGGAGCCTCCGAGCAGTACTTC.

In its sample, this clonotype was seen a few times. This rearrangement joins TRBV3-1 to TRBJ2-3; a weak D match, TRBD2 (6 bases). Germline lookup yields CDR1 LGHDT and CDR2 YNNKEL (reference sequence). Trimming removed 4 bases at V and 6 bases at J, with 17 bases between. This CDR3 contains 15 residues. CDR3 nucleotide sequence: TGTGCCAGCAGCCTTACGATCTCGGGGGACGATACGCAGTATTTT. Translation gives CASSLTISGDDTQYF.

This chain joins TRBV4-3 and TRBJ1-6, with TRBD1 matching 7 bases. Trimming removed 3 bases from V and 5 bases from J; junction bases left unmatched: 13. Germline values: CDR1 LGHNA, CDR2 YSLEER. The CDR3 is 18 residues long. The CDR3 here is CASSQLGNRDSHNSPLHF. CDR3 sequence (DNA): TGCGCCAGCAGCCAGCTCGGGAACCGGGACAGTCATAATTCACCCCTCCACTTT.